These T cell receptor beta chains were read from a single sample in a study of technical replicates of blood from several donors. Sequencing used immunoSEQ multiplex PCR; TCRdb keeps in-frame clones, though not all of them. The sample holds some 78,000 clones, roughly 94% seen once. Sequenced input: T cells isolated from PBMCs. The receptors come from a human donor in good health. The CDR3 runs from the conserved cysteine through the conserved F or W. The order of the fields is clone size, V gene, J gene, D gene, CDR3 DNA, CDR3 protein. A D gene is named only where the DNA matches it firmly. Size is stated for part of the rows, as once, few or many counts, or as a class when the clone is expanded.

clone size: -; V gene: TRBV4-1; J gene: TRBJ2-5; D gene: -; CDR3 DNA: TGCGCCAGCAGCCACTCACGAGGGGGGGGGTACCAAGAGACCCAGTACTTC; CDR3 protein: CASSHSRGGGYQETQYF
clone size: -; V gene: TRBV5-5; J gene: TRBJ1-5; D gene: TRBD1; CDR3 DNA: TGTGCCAGCAGCTTGGCCGGGACAGACAATCAGCCCCAGCATTTT; CDR3 protein: CASSLAGTDNQPQHF
clone size: -; V gene: TRBV5-1; J gene: TRBJ2-3; D gene: TRBD2; CDR3 DNA: TGCGCCAGCAGCTTGGGAGCGGGCGGGGGTATATCAGATACGCAGTATTTT; CDR3 protein: CASSLGAGGGISDTQYF
clone size: -; V gene: TRBV5-4; J gene: TRBJ2-7; D gene: -; CDR3 DNA: TGTGCCAGCAGCTCGTTGGGAAGGAGGGACGAGCAGTACTTC; CDR3 protein: CASSSLGRRDEQYF
clone size: -; V gene: TRBV7-3; J gene: TRBJ2-3; D gene: -; CDR3 DNA: TGTGCCAGCAGCTTAACATCACTAGAAACAGATACGCAGTATTTT; CDR3 protein: CASSLTSLETDTQYF
clone size: -; V gene: TRBV4-1; J gene: TRBJ1-3; D gene: -; CDR3 DNA: TGCGCCAGCAGCCATCAAGGGGCTGGAAACACCATATATTTT; CDR3 protein: CASSHQGAGNTIYF
clone size: -; V gene: TRBV5-5; J gene: TRBJ2-5; D gene: TRBD1; CDR3 DNA: TGTGCCAGCAGCTTTAGTGGGACAGAAGAGACCCAGTACTTC; CDR3 protein: CASSFSGTEETQYF
clone size: -; V gene: TRBV6-5; J gene: TRBJ1-2; D gene: -; CDR3 DNA: TGTGCCAGCAGTTACGGGTCAGGGTATGGCTACACCTTC; CDR3 protein: CASSYGSGYGYTF
clone size: -; V gene: TRBV7-8; J gene: TRBJ2-7; D gene: TRBD1; CDR3 DNA: TGTGCCAGCAGCAAGGCGGGACAGGGGGTTTACGAGCAGTACTTC; CDR3 protein: CASSKAGQGVYEQYF
clone size: -; V gene: TRBV30; J gene: TRBJ2-7; D gene: -; CDR3 DNA: TGTGCCTGGAAAAGGGGGGGCTTCTACGAGCAGTACTTC; CDR3 protein: CAWKRGGFYEQYF
clone size: -; V gene: TRBV5-1; J gene: TRBJ2-5; D gene: -; CDR3 DNA: TGCGCCAGCAGCTCTCCCGGTACGGCGGCCTTGGAAACCCAGTACTTC; CDR3 protein: CASSSPGTAALETQYF
clone size: -; V gene: TRBV10-1; J gene: TRBJ2-1; D gene: -; CDR3 DNA: TGCGCCACTTCAAGCACAGGGTCATCCTACAATGAGCAGTTCTTC; CDR3 protein: CATSSTGSSYNEQFF
clone size: -; V gene: TRBV4-1; J gene: TRBJ2-1; D gene: TRBD2; CDR3 DNA: TGCGCCAGCAGCCTCACTACGAGCGGGACTGGGGATGAGCAGTTCTTC; CDR3 protein: CASSLTTSGTGDEQFF
clone size: -; V gene: TRBV2; J gene: TRBJ1-5; D gene: -; CDR3 DNA: TGTGCCAGCAGTGGACAGGATAATCAGCCCCAGCATTTT; CDR3 protein: CASSGQDNQPQHF
clone size: -; V gene: TRBV10-1; J gene: TRBJ2-1; D gene: TRBD2; CDR3 DNA: TGCGCCAGCAGCCGCAGACTAGCCGGGTCCTACAATGAGCAGTTCTTC; CDR3 protein: CASSRRLAGSYNEQFF
clone size: -; V gene: TRBV10-3; J gene: TRBJ2-1; D gene: TRBD1; CDR3 DNA: TGTGCCATCAGAGGCCCTATGGGGACAGGGGAGGGTAATCTGTCCTACAATGAGCAGTTCTTC; CDR3 protein: CAIRGPMGTGEGNLSYNEQFF
clone size: -; V gene: TRBV14; J gene: TRBJ2-3; D gene: TRBD1; CDR3 DNA: TGTGCCAGCAGCCGCCCGGTAGGACAGGCGTGGGGTATGGATACGCAGTATTTT; CDR3 protein: CASSRPVGQAWGMDTQYF
clone size: -; V gene: TRBV28; J gene: TRBJ1-4; D gene: -; CDR3 DNA: TGTGCCAGCAGTTTGGGGCCGGCGCATGAAAAACTGTTTTTT; CDR3 protein: CASSLGPAHEKLFF
clone size: -; V gene: TRBV19; J gene: TRBJ2-7; D gene: TRBD2; CDR3 DNA: TGTGCCAGTAGTGTCGGACTAGCGGGAGGATACGAGCAGTACTTC; CDR3 protein: CASSVGLAGGYEQYF
clone size: -; V gene: TRBV9; J gene: TRBJ2-2; D gene: TRBD2; CDR3 DNA: TGTGCCAGCAGCCTCCTAGCGGGAGGGCCCGGGGAGCTGTTTTTT; CDR3 protein: CASSLLAGGPGELFF
clone size: -; V gene: TRBV15; J gene: TRBJ1-2; D gene: -; CDR3 DNA: TGTGCCACCAGCCTCTCTTTATCAGGCCTCTATGGCTACACCTTC; CDR3 protein: CATSLSLSGLYGYTF
clone size: once; V gene: TRBV29-1; J gene: TRBJ2-5; D gene: TRBD2; CDR3 DNA: TGCAGCGTTGTACGGGGGGGAGAGACCCAGTACTTC; CDR3 protein: CSVVRGGETQYF
clone size: -; V gene: TRBV7-3; J gene: TRBJ2-2; D gene: TRBD2; CDR3 DNA: TGTGCCAGCAGCTTGACTAGCGGGGGCGCGAACACCGGGGAGCTGTTTTTT; CDR3 protein: CASSLTSGGANTGELFF
clone size: -; V gene: TRBV6-5; J gene: TRBJ1-2; D gene: TRBD1; CDR3 DNA: TGTGCCAGCAGTCAGGACAGGGGGCATGTAAGTGGCTACACCTTC; CDR3 protein: CASSQDRGHVSGYTF
clone size: -; V gene: TRBV5-4; J gene: TRBJ2-1; D gene: TRBD2; CDR3 DNA: TGTGCCAGCAGCGGCCGGGACGGGAGGAATGAGCAGTTCTTC; CDR3 protein: CASSGRDGRNEQFF
clone size: -; V gene: TRBV2; J gene: TRBJ1-1; D gene: TRBD1; CDR3 DNA: TGTGCCAGCAGTGTTGACAGGGGGCCTGAAGCTTTCTTT; CDR3 protein: CASSVDRGPEAFF
clone size: -; V gene: TRBV11-2; J gene: TRBJ1-6; D gene: -; CDR3 DNA: TGTGCCAGCAGGTCCTTGTGGACAACCGATTCACCCCTCCACTTT; CDR3 protein: CASRSLWTTDSPLHF
clone size: -; V gene: TRBV6-5; J gene: TRBJ1-1; D gene: -; CDR3 DNA: TGTGCCAGCAGTACACAGGGCGTCCTCAACACTGAAGCTTTCTTT; CDR3 protein: CASSTQGVLNTEAFF
clone size: -; V gene: TRBV13; J gene: TRBJ2-7; D gene: TRBD1; CDR3 DNA: TGTGCCAGCAGCCCCAGACAGGGTGTAGGCGAGCAGTACTTC; CDR3 protein: CASSPRQGVGEQYF
clone size: -; V gene: TRBV27; J gene: TRBJ2-7; D gene: -; CDR3 DNA: TGTGCCAGCAGTTGGGCGGACAGCCATTACGAGCAGTACTTC; CDR3 protein: CASSWADSHYEQYF
clone size: -; V gene: TRBV2; J gene: TRBJ2-2; D gene: TRBD2; CDR3 DNA: TGTGCCAGCTACCCCGGGACTAGCGGGATAGGGGAGCTGTTTTTT; CDR3 protein: CASYPGTSGIGELFF
clone size: -; V gene: TRBV14; J gene: TRBJ1-2; D gene: -; CDR3 DNA: TGTGCCAGCAGCCAAGTTTCTCTCGACTATGGCTACACCTTC; CDR3 protein: CASSQVSLDYGYTF
clone size: -; V gene: TRBV2; J gene: TRBJ2-4; D gene: -; CDR3 DNA: TGTGCCAGCAGCACCACAGGGTTGGACATTCAGTACTTC; CDR3 protein: CASSTTGLDIQYF
clone size: once; V gene: TRBV18; J gene: TRBJ2-2; D gene: TRBD2; CDR3 DNA: TGTGCCAGCTCACCACCGATTGGCGGACTAGCTTTACGCGGGGAGCTGTTTTTT; CDR3 protein: CASSPPIGGLALRGELFF
clone size: -; V gene: TRBV15; J gene: TRBJ2-3; D gene: -; CDR3 DNA: TGTGCCACCAGCAGAGATCGTCAGGGCGCAGATACGCAGTATTTT; CDR3 protein: CATSRDRQGADTQYF
clone size: -; V gene: TRBV27; J gene: TRBJ1-1; D gene: TRBD1; CDR3 DNA: TGTGCCAGCAGTTTTTCGGGACAGGGGAACACTGAAGCTTTCTTT; CDR3 protein: CASSFSGQGNTEAFF
clone size: -; V gene: TRBV6-1; J gene: TRBJ1-1; D gene: -; CDR3 DNA: TGTGCCAGCAGACTAGGACCGGAGCACGCTTTCTTT; CDR3 protein: CASRLGPEHAFF
clone size: -; V gene: TRBV5-4; J gene: TRBJ2-7; D gene: TRBD2; CDR3 DNA: TGTGCCAGCAGCCAGAAGCGGGGGGCCTCCTACGAGCAGTACTTC; CDR3 protein: CASSQKRGASYEQYF
clone size: -; V gene: TRBV6-5; J gene: TRBJ2-7; D gene: -; CDR3 DNA: TGTGCCAGCAGTTACAGGGGGGGCTCCTACGAGCAGTACTTC; CDR3 protein: CASSYRGGSYEQYF
clone size: -; V gene: TRBV28; J gene: TRBJ2-3; D gene: TRBD2; CDR3 DNA: TGTGCCAGCAGCAAAGACGCCGGGACTAGAAACATAGACAATACAGATACGCAGTATTTT; CDR3 protein: CASSKDAGTRNIDNTDTQYF
clone size: -; V gene: TRBV4-1; J gene: TRBJ1-5; D gene: -; CDR3 DNA: TGCGCCAGCAGCCAAGTCGGGTCCGCGATACCCCAGCATTTT; CDR3 protein: CASSQVGSAIPQHF
clone size: -; V gene: TRBV20-1; J gene: TRBJ2-1; D gene: -; CDR3 DNA: TGCAGCCTACTCTACAATGAGCAGTTCTTC; CDR3 protein: CSLLYNEQFF